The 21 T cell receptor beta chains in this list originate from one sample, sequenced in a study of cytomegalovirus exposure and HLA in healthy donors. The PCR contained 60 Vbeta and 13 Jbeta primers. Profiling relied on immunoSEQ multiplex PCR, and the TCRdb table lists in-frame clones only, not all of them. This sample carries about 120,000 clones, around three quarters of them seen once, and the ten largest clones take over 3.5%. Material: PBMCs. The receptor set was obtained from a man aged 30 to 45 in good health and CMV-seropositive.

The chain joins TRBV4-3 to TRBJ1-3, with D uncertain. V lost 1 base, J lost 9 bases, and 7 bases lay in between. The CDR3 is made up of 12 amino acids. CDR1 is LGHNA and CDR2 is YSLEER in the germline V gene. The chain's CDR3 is CASSQGEGTIYF. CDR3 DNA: TGCGCCAGCAGCCAAGGGGAGGGCACCATATATTTT.

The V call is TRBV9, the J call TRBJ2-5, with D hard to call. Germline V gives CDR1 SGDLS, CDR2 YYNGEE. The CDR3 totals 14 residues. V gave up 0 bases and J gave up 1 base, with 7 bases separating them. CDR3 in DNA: TGTGCCAGCAGCGTAGCAGGATCCCAAGAGACCCAGTACTTC. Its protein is CASSVAGSQETQYF.

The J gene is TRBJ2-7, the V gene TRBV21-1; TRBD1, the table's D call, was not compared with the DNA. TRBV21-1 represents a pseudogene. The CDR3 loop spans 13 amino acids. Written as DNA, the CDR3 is TGTGCCAGCAGCAAGGGACAGGCGGGCGAGCAGTACTTC. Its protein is CASSKGQAGEQYF.

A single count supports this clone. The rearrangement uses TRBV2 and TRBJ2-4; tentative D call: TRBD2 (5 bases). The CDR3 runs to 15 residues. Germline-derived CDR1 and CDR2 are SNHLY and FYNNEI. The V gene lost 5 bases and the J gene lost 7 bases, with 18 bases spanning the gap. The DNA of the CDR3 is TGTGCCAGCAGTCCCCGCCTAACTAGTACCAACATTCAGTACTTC. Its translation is CASSPRLTSTNIQYF.

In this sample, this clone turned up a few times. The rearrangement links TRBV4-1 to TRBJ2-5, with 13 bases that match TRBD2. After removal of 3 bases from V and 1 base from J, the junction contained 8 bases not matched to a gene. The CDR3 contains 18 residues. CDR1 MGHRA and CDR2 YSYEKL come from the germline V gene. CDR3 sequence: CASSQITSGGAGQETQYF. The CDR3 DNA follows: TGCGCCAGCAGCCAGATAACTAGCGGGGGGGCGGGCCAAGAGACCCAGTACTTC.

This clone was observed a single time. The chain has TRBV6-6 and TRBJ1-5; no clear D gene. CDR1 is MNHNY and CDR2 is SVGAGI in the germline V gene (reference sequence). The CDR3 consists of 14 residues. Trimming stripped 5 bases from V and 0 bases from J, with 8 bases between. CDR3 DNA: TGTGCCAGCAGTACCTTCAGTAGCAATCAGCCCCAGCATTTT. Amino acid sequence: CASSTFSSNQPQHF.

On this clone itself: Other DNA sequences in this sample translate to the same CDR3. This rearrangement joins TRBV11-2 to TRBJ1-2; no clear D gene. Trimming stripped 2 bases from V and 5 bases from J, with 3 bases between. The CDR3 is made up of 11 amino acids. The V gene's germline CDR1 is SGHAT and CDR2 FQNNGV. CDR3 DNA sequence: TGTGCCAGCAGCTTAACTTATGGCTACACCTTC. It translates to CASSLTYGYTF.

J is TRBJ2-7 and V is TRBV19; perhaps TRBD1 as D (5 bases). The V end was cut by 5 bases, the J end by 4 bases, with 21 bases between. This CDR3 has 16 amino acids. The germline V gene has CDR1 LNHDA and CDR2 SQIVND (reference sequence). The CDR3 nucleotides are TGTGCCAGTAGTCCATGGAGTAGGGCAGGGTGGTACGAGCAGTACTTC. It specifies CASSPWSRAGWYEQYF.

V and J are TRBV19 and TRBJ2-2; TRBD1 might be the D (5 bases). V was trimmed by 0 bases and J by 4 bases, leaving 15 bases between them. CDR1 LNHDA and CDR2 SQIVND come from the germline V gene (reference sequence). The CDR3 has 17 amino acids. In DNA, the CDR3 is TGTGCCAGTAGTATAGAAAGGGGTACTGCTATCACCGGGGAGCTGTTTTTT. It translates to CASSIERGTAITGELFF. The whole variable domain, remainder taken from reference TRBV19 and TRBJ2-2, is DGGITQSPKYLFRKEGQNVTLSCEQNLNHDAMYWYRQDPGQGLRLIYYSQIVNDFQKGDIAEGYSVSREKKESFPLTVTSAQKNPTAFYLCASSIERGTAITGELFFGEGSRLTVL.

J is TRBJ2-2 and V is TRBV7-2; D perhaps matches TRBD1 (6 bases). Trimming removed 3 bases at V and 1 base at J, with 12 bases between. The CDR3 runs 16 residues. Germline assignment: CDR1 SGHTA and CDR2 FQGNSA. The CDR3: CASSFAMTGNTGELFF. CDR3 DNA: TGTGCCAGCAGCTTCGCCATGACAGGGAACACCGGGGAGCTGTTTTTT. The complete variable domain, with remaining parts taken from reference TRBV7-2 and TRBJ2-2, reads GAGVSQSPSNKVTEKGKDVELRCDPISGHTALYWYRQSLGQGLEFLIYFQGNSAPDKSGLPSDRFSAERTGGSVSTLTIQRTQQEDSAVYLCASSFAMTGNTGELFFGEGSRLTVL.

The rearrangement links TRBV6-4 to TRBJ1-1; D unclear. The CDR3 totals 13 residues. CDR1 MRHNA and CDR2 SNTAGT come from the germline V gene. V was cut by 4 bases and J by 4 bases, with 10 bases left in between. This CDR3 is CASSVTEATEAFF. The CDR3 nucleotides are TGTGCCAGCAGTGTCACGGAGGCCACTGAAGCTTTCTTT.

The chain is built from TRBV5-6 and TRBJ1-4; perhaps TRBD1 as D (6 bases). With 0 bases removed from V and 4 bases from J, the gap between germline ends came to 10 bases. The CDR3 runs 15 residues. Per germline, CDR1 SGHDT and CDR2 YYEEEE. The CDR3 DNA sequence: TGTGCCAGCAGCTTGGTTGGGACACTTAATGAAAAACTGTTTTTT. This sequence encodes CASSLVGTLNEKLFF.

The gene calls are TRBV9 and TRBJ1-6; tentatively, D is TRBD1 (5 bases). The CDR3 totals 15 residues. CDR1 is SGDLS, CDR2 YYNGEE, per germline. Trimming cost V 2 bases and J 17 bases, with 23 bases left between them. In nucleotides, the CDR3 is TGTGCCAGCAGCGTTTACCCAGGGCCTGGTGAAACGGTCCACTTT. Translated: CASSVYPGPGETVHF.

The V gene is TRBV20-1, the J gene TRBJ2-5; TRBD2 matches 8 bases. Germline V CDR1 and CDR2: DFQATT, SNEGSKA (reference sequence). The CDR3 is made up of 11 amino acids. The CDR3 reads CTLTSGETQYF. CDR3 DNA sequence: TGCACCCTTACTAGCGGAGAGACCCAGTACTTC.

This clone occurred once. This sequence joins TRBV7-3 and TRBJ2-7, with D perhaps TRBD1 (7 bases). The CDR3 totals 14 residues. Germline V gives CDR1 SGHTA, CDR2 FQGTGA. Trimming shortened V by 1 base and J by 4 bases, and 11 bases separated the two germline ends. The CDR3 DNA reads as TGTGCCAGCAGCTTAAGCCCAGGGGGGTACGAGCAGTACTTC. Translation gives CASSLSPGGYEQYF.

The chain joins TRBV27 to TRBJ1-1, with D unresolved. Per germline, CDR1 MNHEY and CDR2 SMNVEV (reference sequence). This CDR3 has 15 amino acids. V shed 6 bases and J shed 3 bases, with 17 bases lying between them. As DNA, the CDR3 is TGTGCCAGCAGGCCCTCTCAGATTTCCGACACTGAAGCTTTCTTT. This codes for CASRPSQISDTEAFF.

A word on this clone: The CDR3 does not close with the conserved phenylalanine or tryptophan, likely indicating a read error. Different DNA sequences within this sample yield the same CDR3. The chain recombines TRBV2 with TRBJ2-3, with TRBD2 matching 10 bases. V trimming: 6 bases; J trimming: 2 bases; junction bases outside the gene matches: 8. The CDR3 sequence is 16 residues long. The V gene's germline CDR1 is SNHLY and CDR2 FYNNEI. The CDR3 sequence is CASSGGAGGPTDTQYY. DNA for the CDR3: TGTGCCAGCAGCGGTGGAGCGGGGGGGCCCACAGATACGCAGTATTAT.

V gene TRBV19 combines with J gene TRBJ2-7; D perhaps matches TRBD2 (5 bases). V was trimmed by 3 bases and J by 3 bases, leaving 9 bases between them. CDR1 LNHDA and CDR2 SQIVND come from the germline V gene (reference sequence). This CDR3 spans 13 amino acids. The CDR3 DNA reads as TGTGCCAGTAGTATTTACGAGGGCTACGAGCAGTACTTC. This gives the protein CASSIYEGYEQYF.

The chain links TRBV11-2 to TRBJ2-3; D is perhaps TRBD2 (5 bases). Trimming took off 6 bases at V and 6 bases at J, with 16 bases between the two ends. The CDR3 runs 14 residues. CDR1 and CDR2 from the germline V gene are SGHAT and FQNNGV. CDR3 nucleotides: TGTGCCAGCAGTCCTAGCAGTAGATCGGATACGCAGTATTTT. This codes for CASSPSSRSDTQYF.

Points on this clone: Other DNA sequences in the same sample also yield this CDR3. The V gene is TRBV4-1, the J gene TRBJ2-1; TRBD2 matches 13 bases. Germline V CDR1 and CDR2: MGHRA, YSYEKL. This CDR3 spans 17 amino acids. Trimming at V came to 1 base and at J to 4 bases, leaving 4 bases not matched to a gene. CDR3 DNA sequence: TGCGCCAGCAGCCAAGGGACTAGCGGGGGTACGTACAATGAGCAGTTCTTC. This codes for CASSQGTSGGTYNEQFF.

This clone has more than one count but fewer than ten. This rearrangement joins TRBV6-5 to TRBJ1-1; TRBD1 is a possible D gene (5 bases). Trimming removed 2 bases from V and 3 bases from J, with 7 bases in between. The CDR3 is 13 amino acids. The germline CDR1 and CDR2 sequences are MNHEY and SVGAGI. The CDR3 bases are TGTGCCAGCAGTTACAGACAGCACACTGAAGCTTTCTTT. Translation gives CASSYRQHTEAFF.